This T cell receptor (beta chain) came from a study of somatic mutations in cytotoxic T cells in rheumatoid arthritis. Whole-study results and caveats: Greater age accompanied higher CD8+ clonality in rheumatoid arthritis patients, a pattern that was absent in healthy controls. The clonality of CD8+ T cells was not significantly different between rheumatoid arthritis patients and age-matched healthy controls.

Germline CDR1 is SEHNR and CDR2 is FQNEAQ (reference sequence). CDR3 length: 18 amino acids. The V gene lost 3 bases and the J gene lost 2 bases, with 19 bases spanning the gap. Flow cytometry served to check the purity of CD4+ and CD8+ cells, which were isolated by positive magnetic bead selection. Repertoires were generated with immunoSEQ multiplex PCR, while TCRdb's copy carries only in-frame clones and drops some. The repertoire holds about 10,000 clones, with about 81% as singletons. This clone has only a few counts. Its antigen is unidentified. The chain employs TRBV7-9 and TRBJ2-2; TRBD2 might be the D (6 bases). Sample: CD8+ T cells sorted from blood. The sequence was collected from a woman between 50 and 59 years old in good health. CDR3 sequence: CASSLSHTGTENTGELFF. CDR3 DNA: TGTGCCAGCAGCTTGTCCCACACCGGGACTGAAAACACCGGGGAGCTGTTTTTT.